This passage covers 7 T cell receptor beta chains from one sample sequenced in a study of T cells in Graves' hyperthyroidism and ophthalmopathy. Using RNA transcripts as the source, TCR beta CDR3 regions were amplified. The HTBI set primed first-round TCR CDR3 RT-PCR. TCRdb fed the multiplex PCR reads into MiXCR, producing one record per CDR3 protein. This sample carries 500,000 or so distinct CDR3 sequences, approximately 16% of them seen once, and the ten largest clones take around 32%. The specimen sequenced was blood. These receptors all come from a woman between 25 and 40 years old with Graves' ophthalmopathy.

This clonotype was seen a few times. The V and J genes are TRBV6-1 and TRBJ2-2; TRBD1 is a possible D gene (5 bases). This CDR3 spans 12 amino acids. V was clipped by 5 bases and J by 7 bases, with 8 bases between them. Germline CDR1 is MNHNS and CDR2 is SASEGT. CDR3: CASSRGNGELFF. CDR3 DNA sequence: TGTGCCAGCAGTAGGGGAAACGGGGAGCTGTTTTTT.

V and J are TRBV6-1 and TRBJ1-2; a weak D match, TRBD1 (5 bases). The V and J ends lost 4 bases and 8 bases respectively, with 17 bases between them. Germline V gives CDR1 MNHNS, CDR2 SASEGT. This CDR3 is built from 14 residues. CDR3: CASSGSPGLRGYTF. As DNA, the CDR3 is TGTGCCAGCAGTGGATCCCCAGGGCTACGGGGCTACACCTTC.

This chain connects TRBV6-4 to TRBJ1-1, with 7 bases aligning to TRBD1. The CDR3 length is 15 residues. J lost 1 base, V lost 3 bases, and 5 bases had no gene match. Germline assignment: CDR1 MRHNA and CDR2 SNTAGT. DNA of the CDR3: TGTGCCAGCAGTGATCAGGGGGTTCCGAACACTGAAGCTTTCTTT. Amino acids: CASSDQGVPNTEAFF.

In this sample, this clonotype turned up many times. CDR3 in DNA: TGTGCCAGCTCGACGACAGGGGGGCACAATCAGCCCCAGCATTTT. It yields the protein CASSTTGGHNQPQHF. The genes are TRBV18 and TRBJ1-5; 9 nucleotides align to TRBD1. The V gene end was trimmed by 6 bases and the J gene end by 3 bases; junction bases not matched to a gene: 6. The length of the CDR3 is 15 residues. Germline assignment: CDR1 KGHSH and CDR2 LQKENI. The variable domain in full, with the rest retrieved from reference TRBV18 and TRBJ1-5, is NAGVMQNPRHLVRRRGQEARLRCSPMKGHSHVYWYRQLPEEGLKFMVYLQKENIIDESGMPKERFSAEFPKEGPSILRIQQVVRGDSAAYFCASSTTGGHNQPQHFGDGTRLSIL.

This clonotype was recorded at least ten times. The rearrangement joins TRBV20-1 to TRBJ2-7, with unresolved D. The germline V gene has CDR1 DFQATT and CDR2 SNEGSKA (reference sequence). CDR3 length: 12 residues. V gave up 7 bases and J gave up 0 bases, with 10 bases separating them. The CDR3 sequence: CSGAKSSYEQYF. CDR3 nucleotides: TGCAGTGGGGCCAAGAGCTCCTACGAGCAGTACTTC.

The chain recombines TRBV28 with TRBJ1-1; 7 bases match TRBD1. CDR3 size: 14 residues. Trimming at V came to 10 bases and at J to 1 base, leaving 9 bases not matched to a gene. CDR1 and CDR2 from the germline V gene are MDHEN and SYDVKM. CDR3 sequence reads: CANRWDSQNTEAFF. DNA of the CDR3: TGTGCCAACAGATGGGACAGCCAGAACACTGAAGCTTTCTTT. Full variable domain (outside the CDR3, taken from reference TRBV28 and TRBJ1-1): DVKVTQSSRYLVKRTGEKVFLECVQDMDHENMFWYRQDPGLGLRLIYFSYDVKMKEKGDIPEGYSVSREKKERFSLILESASTNQTSMYLCANRWDSQNTEAFFGQGTRLTVV.

This clonotype was seen at least ten times. The chain is built from TRBV20-1 and TRBJ2-1; TRBD2 might be the D (5 bases). Germline-derived CDR1 and CDR2 are DFQATT and SNEGSKA (reference sequence). Between the trimmed V and J ends, which lost 6 bases and 6 bases, there was a span of 21 bases. The CDR3 sequence is 15 residues long. The CDR3: CSASYSGSPRNEQFF. CDR3 in DNA: TGCAGTGCCTCTTACTCGGGGTCCCCGCGCAATGAGCAGTTCTTC.